The next 29 T cell receptor beta chains were all read from a single sample in a study of blood T cell repertoires in COVID-19. The protocol was immunoSEQ multiplex PCR, while the TCRdb copy is restricted to in-frame clones and leaves out a portion. The sample carries 450,000 or so clones, around 90% recorded once. Sequenced: peripheral blood. These receptors came from a man between 18 and 35 years old with COVID-19, enrolled during active disease.

This chain uses TRBV6-5 with TRBJ2-7; TRBD2 matches 8 bases. Germline trimming cut 6 bases from V and 6 bases from J; bases unmatched to any gene: 7. The CDR3 sequence is 13 residues long. Germline loops: CDR1 MNHEY, CDR2 SVGAGI. The CDR3: CASSPSGRAEQYF. The CDR3 DNA reads TGTGCCAGCAGCCCAAGCGGGAGAGCCGAGCAGTACTTC.

The J gene is TRBJ2-7, the V gene TRBV19; 9 positions match TRBD1. V was clipped by 5 bases and J by 1 base; unmatched bases: 3. The CDR3 spans 14 residues. Germline V gives CDR1 LNHDA, CDR2 SQIVND (reference sequence). The CDR3 nucleotides are TGTGCCAGTAGTCCGACAGGGGGTTCCTACGAGCAGTACTTC. It translates to CASSPTGGSYEQYF.

The chain recombines TRBV7-2 with TRBJ2-7; D might be TRBD1 (6 bases). With 3 bases removed from V and 0 bases from J, the gap between germline ends came to 9 bases. The CDR3 runs to 14 residues. Germline lookup yields CDR1 SGHTA and CDR2 FQGNSA. The CDR3 loop reads CASSLDSSSYEQYF. The CDR3 DNA sequence: TGTGCCAGCAGCTTGGACAGTAGCTCCTACGAGCAGTACTTC.

This clone was detected a few times. The J gene is TRBJ1-1, the V gene TRBV2; a possible D gene is TRBD1 (5 bases). The CDR3 is made up of 14 amino acids. The germline gives CDR1 SNHLY, CDR2 FYNNEI. Trimming removed 7 bases from V and 4 bases from J, with 16 bases in between. CDR3 nucleotide sequence: TGTGCCAGCATCCCCCCGGGGGTGGGCACTGAAGCTTTCTTT. It specifies CASIPPGVGTEAFF.

DNA of the CDR3: TGTGCCAGCAGCGTAGACGAGGCCGGTTCCTACGAGCAGTACTTC. Residues: CASSVDEAGSYEQYF. This chain joins TRBV9 and TRBJ2-7; D is undetermined. The CDR3 contains 15 residues. Trimming took off 0 bases at V and 1 base at J, with 11 bases between the two ends. Germline CDR1 and CDR2: SGDLS and YYNGEE. Drawing the rest from reference TRBV9 and TRBJ2-7, the complete variable domain is DSGVTQTPKHLITATGQRVTLRCSPRSGDLSVYWYQQSLDQGLQFLIQYYNGEERAKGNILERFSAQQFPDLHSELNLSSLELGDSALYFCASSVDEAGSYEQYFGPGTRLTVT.

This chain joins TRBV27 and TRBJ1-1, with D perhaps TRBD1 (6 bases). Germline V gives CDR1 MNHEY, CDR2 SMNVEV (reference sequence). Trimming left V 3 bases short and J 0 bases short, with 14 bases between. The CDR3 covers 16 residues. The CDR3 region has the DNA TGTGCCAGCAGTTTGATACCGGACAGCCTGAACACTGAAGCTTTCTTT. It is translated as CASSLIPDSLNTEAFF.

The chain employs TRBV2 and TRBJ1-5; 7 positions match TRBD1. The CDR3 has 15 residues. Germline V lookup: CDR1 SNHLY, CDR2 FYNNEI. The V and J ends lost 5 bases and 3 bases, in that order; junction bases with no gene match: 7. The CDR3 DNA is TGTGCCAGCAGTAACCGGGACAGACACAATCAGCCCCAGCATTTT. Encoded protein: CASSNRDRHNQPQHF. The full variable domain, rest sourced from reference TRBV2 and TRBJ1-5, is EPEVTQTPSHQVTQMGQEVILRCVPISNHLYFYWYRQILGQKVEFLVSFYNNEISEKSEIFDDQFSVERPDGSNFTLKIRSTKLEDSAMYFCASSNRDRHNQPQHFGDGTRLSIL.

The CDR3 bases are TGTGCCACCAGCAGTCTCAACCCCGGGTCGTCTGAAAAACTGTTTTTT. This gives the protein CATSSLNPGSSEKLFF. V usage is TRBV15 and J usage is TRBJ1-4; the D is unclear. The CDR3 consists of 16 residues. Germline V gives CDR1 LNHNV, CDR2 YYDKDF (reference sequence). Trimming cost V 3 bases and J 7 bases, with 18 bases left between them.

V and J are TRBV6-5 and TRBJ1-6, with no clear D. V was trimmed by 8 bases and J by 6 bases, leaving 17 bases between them. Germline V lookup: CDR1 MNHEY, CDR2 SVGAGI. The CDR3 covers 15 residues. The CDR3 DNA follows: TGTGCCAGCTCTACTTCCGGGGTTTCTAATTCACCCCTCCACTTT. Translated, it gives CASSTSGVSNSPLHF.

This chain uses TRBV28 with TRBJ1-6; D is unresolved. The CDR3 is 14 amino acids. V was trimmed by 3 bases and J by 6 bases, leaving 9 bases between them. CDR1 MDHEN and CDR2 SYDVKM come from the germline V gene. CDR3 sequence (DNA): TGTGCCAGCAGTTTGGGCCTGACTAATTCACCCCTCCACTTT. Its translation is CASSLGLTNSPLHF.

The V call is TRBV28, the J call TRBJ1-6; maybe TRBD1 (5 bases). The germline V gene encodes CDR1 MDHEN and CDR2 SYDVKM. This CDR3 spans 12 amino acids. V lost 11 bases and J lost 6, with 11 bases in between. The CDR3 spells CAERGGNSPLHF. The CDR3 region has the DNA TGTGCCGAACGGGGGGGTAATTCACCCCTCCACTTT. The variable domain in full, completed from reference TRBV28 and TRBJ1-6, reads DVKVTQSSRYLVKRTGEKVFLECVQDMDHENMFWYRQDPGLGLRLIYFSYDVKMKEKGDIPEGYSVSREKKERFSLILESASTNQTSMYLCAERGGNSPLHFGNGTRLTVT.

V gene TRBV7-2 combines with J gene TRBJ2-2; 8 positions match TRBD2. The CDR3 length is 15 residues. CDR1 is SGHTA, CDR2 FQGNSA, per germline. J was trimmed by 6 bases and V by 5 bases; bases with no gene match: 8. The CDR3 DNA sequence: TGTGCCAGCAGCCCCGGGACTAGGAGGTCCGGGGAGCTGTTTTTT. It translates to CASSPGTRRSGELFF. Together with reference TRBV7-2 and TRBJ2-2, the CDR3 gives the full variable domain: GAGVSQSPSNKVTEKGKDVELRCDPISGHTALYWYRQSLGQGLEFLIYFQGNSAPDKSGLPSDRFSAERTGGSVSTLTIQRTQQEDSAVYLCASSPGTRRSGELFFGEGSRLTVL.

The rearrangement joins TRBV2 to TRBJ2-1, with TRBD2 matching over 7 bases. CDR1 is SNHLY, CDR2 FYNNEI, per germline. The CDR3 runs to 15 residues. V was pared by 5 bases and J by 0 bases, with 4 bases of the junction left unmatched. The CDR3 sequence: CASSPRDYSYNEQFF. The CDR3 bases are TGTGCCAGCAGTCCCCGGGACTACTCCTACAATGAGCAGTTCTTC. The complete variable domain, with remaining parts taken from reference TRBV2 and TRBJ2-1, reads EPEVTQTPSHQVTQMGQEVILRCVPISNHLYFYWYRQILGQKVEFLVSFYNNEISEKSEIFDDQFSVERPDGSNFTLKIRSTKLEDSAMYFCASSPRDYSYNEQFFGPGTRLTVL.

This rearrangement joins TRBV2 to TRBJ2-1, with 7 bases aligning to TRBD1. The ends lost 9 bases at V and 4 bases at J; junction bases unmatched: 9. This CDR3 contains 14 residues. Germline CDR1 and CDR2: SNHLY and FYNNEI. Written as DNA, the CDR3 is TGTGCCAGTACCGGGACAGTGAGGTACAATGAGCAGTTCTTC. As protein: CASTGTVRYNEQFF.

The J gene is TRBJ2-2, the V gene TRBV9; 10 bases are a match to TRBD1. The CDR3 consists of 15 residues. The germline V gene has CDR1 SGDLS and CDR2 YYNGEE. V shed 3 bases and J 6 bases; nucleotides not matched to a gene: 5. The CDR3 spells CASSGRTGGSGELFF. In DNA, the CDR3 is TGTGCCAGCAGCGGACGGACAGGGGGGTCCGGGGAGCTGTTTTTT.

V usage is TRBV5-4 and J usage is TRBJ2-7; TRBD1 is a possible D gene (6 bases). CDR1 and CDR2 (germline): SGHNT, YYREEE (reference sequence). Trimming removed 2 bases at V and 0 bases at J, with 15 bases between. CDR3 length equals 16 residues. The CDR3 is CASSFLSRGPSYEQYF. CDR3 in DNA: TGTGCCAGCAGCTTCTTGTCCAGGGGTCCCTCCTACGAGCAGTACTTC.

Here the CDR3 reads CASELEGASRGYTF. DNA of the CDR3: TGTGCCAGCGAGTTGGAGGGCGCATCTCGGGGCTACACCTTC. The V call is TRBV19, the J call TRBJ1-2; D call uncertain. CDR1 is LNHDA, CDR2 SQIVND, per germline (reference sequence). This CDR3 contains 14 residues. V shed 9 bases and J shed 8 bases, with 22 bases lying between them.

This rearrangement joins TRBV27 to TRBJ2-5; 9 bases line up with TRBD2. From germline, CDR1 is MNHEY and CDR2 SMNVEV (reference sequence). The CDR3 contains 16 residues. V was pared by 3 bases and J by 5 bases, with 10 bases of the junction left unmatched. The CDR3 here is CASSFSPSGALETQYF. The CDR3 coding sequence is TGTGCCAGCAGTTTTTCGCCTAGCGGGGCTCTGGAGACCCAGTACTTC.

This sequence joins TRBV9 and TRBJ2-5; 7 bases line up with TRBD1. The CDR3 extends over 13 amino acids. The germline CDR1 and CDR2 sequences are SGDLS and YYNGEE. With V trimmed by 4 bases and J by 5 bases, 5 bases remained unmatched. CDR3 DNA: TGTGCCAGCAGCTACGACAGGGCGGAGACCCAGTACTTC. Protein: CASSYDRAETQYF.

Here the CDR3 reads CASSTGTGTYEQYF. CDR3 bases: TGCGCCAGCAGCACCGGGACAGGGACCTACGAGCAGTACTTC. The V gene is TRBV5-1, the J gene TRBJ2-7; 9 nucleotides match TRBD1. CDR3 length: 14 amino acids. Germline V gene data show CDR1 as SGHRS and CDR2 as YFSETQ. J gave up 2 bases and V 4 bases, and 4 bases lay outside the gene matches. Full variable domain (missing parts from reference TRBV5-1 and TRBJ2-7): KAGVTQTPRYLIKTRGQQVTLSCSPISGHRSVSWYQQTPGQGLQFLFEYFSETQRNKGNFPGRFSGRQFSNSRSEMNVSTLELGDSALYLCASSTGTGTYEQYFGPGTRLTVT.

This chain uses TRBV25-1 with TRBJ1-1, with D uncertain. Per germline, CDR1 MGHDK and CDR2 SYGVNS. The CDR3 has 12 amino acids. Trimming removed 4 bases from V and 5 bases from J, with 8 bases in between. CDR3 DNA: TGTGCCAGCAGTGCAGGTATTACTGAAGCTTTCTTT. This encodes CASSAGITEAFF. The entire variable domain, with the rest obtained from reference TRBV25-1 and TRBJ1-1, is as follows: EADIYQTPRYLVIGTGKKITLECSQTMGHDKMYWYQQDPGMELHLIHYSYGVNSTEKGDLSSESTVSRIRTEHFPLTLESARPSHTSQYLCASSAGITEAFFGQGTRLTVV.

The CDR3 region has the DNA TGTGCCAGCAAGACAGGGGAAGTAGGGAATTCACCCCTCCACTTT. Protein sequence: CASKTGEVGNSPLHF. The V and J genes are TRBV19 and TRBJ1-6; 8 bases fit TRBD1. The CDR3 sequence is 15 residues long. The V gene end was trimmed by 9 bases and the J gene end by 7 bases; junction bases not matched to a gene: 11. The V gene's germline CDR1 is LNHDA and CDR2 SQIVND (reference sequence).

V gene TRBV18 combines with J gene TRBJ2-3, with TRBD1 matching over 7 bases. Germline V gene lookup returns CDR1 KGHSH and CDR2 LQKENI. The CDR3 spans 16 residues. The trim removed 2 bases at V and 5 bases at J, leaving 10 bases unmatched. The CDR3 sequence is CASSPTSGTAKDTQYF. DNA of the CDR3: TGTGCCAGCTCACCAACTTCCGGGACAGCTAAAGATACGCAGTATTTT.

This chain connects TRBV27 to TRBJ1-6; D possibly corresponds to TRBD1 (6 bases). V was pared by 1 base and J by 0 bases, with 10 bases between. In germline, CDR1 is MNHEY, CDR2 SMNVEV (reference sequence). The CDR3 spans 17 residues. The CDR3: CASSLFGGSSYNSPLHF. DNA for the CDR3: TGTGCCAGCAGTTTATTTGGGGGCAGCTCCTATAATTCACCCCTCCACTTT.

CDR3 sequence (DNA): TGTGCCAGCAGTGACTCGTCAGTCAGGAAATACTACGAGCAGTACTTC. This translates into CASSDSSVRKYYEQYF. The gene calls are TRBV6-4 and TRBJ2-7; D gene unclear. V gave up 0 bases and J gave up 3 bases, with 15 bases separating them. The CDR3 covers 16 residues. Germline lookup yields CDR1 MRHNA and CDR2 SNTAGT.

V is TRBV6-6 and J is TRBJ2-5; 8 bases are a match to TRBD2. The CDR3 contains 14 residues. The V gene's germline CDR1 is MNHNY and CDR2 SVGAGI (reference sequence). J gave up 7 bases and V 5 bases, and 9 bases lay outside the gene matches. The CDR3 protein is CASSKSGGAGTQYF. CDR3 nucleotide sequence: TGTGCCAGCAGTAAAAGCGGGGGCGCCGGGACCCAGTACTTC.

This sequence joins TRBV11-2 and TRBJ2-1; 7 nucleotides line up with TRBD2. CDR3 length: 15 residues. With V trimmed by 3 bases and J by 0 bases, 2 bases remained unmatched. The germline CDR1 and CDR2 sequences are SGHAT and FQNNGV. The CDR3 loop is CASSFWGGSYNEQFF. CDR3 nucleotides: TGTGCCAGCAGCTTCTGGGGGGGCTCCTACAATGAGCAGTTCTTC.

In DNA, the CDR3 is TGTGCCAGCAGTGAGACTAGCGGGATTGATACGCAGTATTTT. Protein product: CASSETSGIDTQYF. The chain carries TRBV2 and TRBJ2-3; 11 nucleotides align to TRBD2. J was trimmed by 6 bases and V by 3 bases; bases with no gene match: 2. Germline CDR1 is SNHLY and CDR2 is FYNNEI. There are 14 residues in the CDR3.

The chain has TRBV30 and TRBJ2-7, with 8 bases aligning to TRBD2. The junction had 5 bases not matched to a gene; V was cut back by 5 bases and J by 2 bases. Germline V gene lookup returns CDR1 GTSNPN and CDR2 SVGIG (reference sequence). This CDR3 is built from 13 residues. CDR3 region: CAWESGRPYEQYF. CDR3 nucleotide sequence: TGTGCCTGGGAGAGCGGGAGACCCTACGAGCAGTACTTC.